The 15 T cell receptor beta chains listed next were all sequenced from one sample in a study of OX40 agonist ivuxolimab in advanced cancers. The assay was immunoSEQ multiplex PCR, and TCRdb's table has in-frame clones only and misses some. The table shows around 45,000 clones, with approximately 89% occurring only once. The starting material was CD4+ or CD8+ T cells sorted from blood, obtained in a trial of the OX40 agonist ivuxolimab. These receptors were collected from an adult with an advanced solid tumor such as melanoma, head and neck, liver or kidney cancer.

This chain joins TRBV27 and TRBJ2-3; D is ambiguous. Looked up from germline, CDR1 is MNHEY and CDR2 is SMNVEV (reference sequence). This CDR3 has 12 amino acids. Deletions cut 4 bases from V and 5 bases from J, with 7 bases between. The CDR3 DNA sequence: TGTGCCAGCAGTTACCTCGGAGATACGCAGTATTTT. Residues: CASSYLGDTQYF.

This chain joins TRBV27 and TRBJ2-6, with 8 nucleotides matching TRBD2. From germline, CDR1 is MNHEY and CDR2 SMNVEV (reference sequence). CDR3 length: 17 residues. The J segment lost 0 bases and the V segment lost 5 bases, leaving 6 bases of the junction unmatched. The chain's CDR3 is CASSIGLAVSGANVLTF. The DNA of the CDR3 is TGTGCCAGCAGTATTGGACTAGCCGTCTCTGGGGCCAACGTCCTGACTTTC.

The chain links TRBV9 to TRBJ2-7, with 12 bases fitting TRBD1. The germline V gene encodes CDR1 SGDLS and CDR2 YYNGEE. With 3 bases clipped from V and 2 bases from J, the junction kept 3 bases outside the gene matches. This CDR3 spans 15 amino acids. The CDR3 protein is CASSGDRGLPYEQYF. In nucleotides, the CDR3 is TGTGCCAGCAGCGGGGACAGGGGGCTCCCCTACGAGCAGTACTTC.

The chain is built from TRBV5-8 and TRBJ1-1; the D is unclear. The CDR3 runs to 12 residues. Trimming took off 4 bases at V and 8 bases at J, with 12 bases between the two ends. Looked up from germline, CDR1 is SGHTS and CDR2 is YDEGEE. The CDR3 loop reads CASSQEGAEAFF. In DNA, the CDR3 is TGTGCCAGCAGCCAGGAGGGCGCAGAAGCTTTCTTT.

The CDR3 is CASTGFGAIYGYTF. The CDR3 DNA is TGTGCCAGCACCGGATTCGGGGCCATCTATGGCTACACCTTC. V gene TRBV6-5 combines with J gene TRBJ1-2, with D possibly being TRBD1 (5 bases). CDR1 and CDR2 (germline): MNHEY, SVGAGI. With 7 bases removed from V and 4 bases from J, the gap between germline ends came to 16 bases. This CDR3 contains 14 residues.

The table lists this clone with a few counts. The chain links TRBV30 to TRBJ2-5; TRBD2 matches 13 bases. This CDR3 has 17 residues. Per the germline V gene, CDR1 is GTSNPN and CDR2 is SVGIG (reference sequence). V lost 4 bases to trimming and J lost 5 bases; unmatched junction nucleotides: 13. Here the CDR3 reads CAWNLPLTSGGHETQYF. CDR3 sequence (DNA): TGTGCCTGGAACCTCCCCCTGACTAGCGGGGGGCATGAGACCCAGTACTTC.

The J gene is TRBJ1-2, the V gene TRBV4-1, with TRBD1 as a possible D gene (6 bases). Trimming left V 2 bases short and J 2 bases short, with 12 bases between. CDR1 MGHRA and CDR2 YSYEKL come from the germline V gene. This CDR3 spans 15 amino acids. CDR3 bases: TGCGCCAGCAGCCAACCCGGGACACAAAACTATGGCTACACCTTC. Amino acid sequence: CASSQPGTQNYGYTF.

This chain connects TRBV4-1 to TRBJ1-2, with D perhaps matching TRBD1 (6 bases). Germline CDR1 and CDR2: MGHRA and YSYEKL. The CDR3 loop spans 15 amino acids. V lost 5 bases and J 3 bases, leaving 16 bases between the germline ends. CDR3 region: CASSYARGLDYGYTF. The CDR3 DNA reads as TGCGCCAGCAGCTACGCCAGGGGTTTAGACTATGGCTACACCTTC.

A word on this clone: Within the sample, other DNA sequences also encode this same CDR3. The chain is built from TRBV27 and TRBJ2-5; D is unresolved. CDR3 length: 11 residues. The germline V gene encodes CDR1 MNHEY and CDR2 SMNVEV (reference sequence). Trimming cost V 2 bases and J 5 bases, with 3 bases left between them. The CDR3, as DNA: TGTGCCAGCAGTTTAGGGGAGACCCAGTACTTC. Translation: CASSLGETQYF.

To note about this clone: The junction does not match germline at one end; this may be a read error. The gene calls are TRBV23-1 and TRBJ1-1; no firm D call. TRBV23-1 is designated an ORF whose function remains uncertain. The CDR3 extends over 15 amino acids. CDR3 region: CASSQSSPMKTEAFF. CDR3 DNA: TGCGCCAGCAGTCAATCGAGCCCCATGAAAACTGAAGCTTTCTTT.

The V call is TRBV4-2, the J call TRBJ1-4, with D maybe TRBD1 (5 bases). The CDR3 has 16 residues. CDR1 and CDR2 from the germline V gene are LGHNA and YNFKEQ. Deletions cut 4 bases from V and 8 bases from J, with 20 bases between. The CDR3 here is CASSLEGGALREKLFF. CDR3 bases: TGTGCCAGCAGCCTGGAGGGTGGGGCCCTCCGCGAAAAACTGTTTTTT.

The rearrangement links TRBV4-3 to TRBJ2-3; no definite D call. Germline CDR1 reads LGHNA; CDR2 reads YSLEER. This CDR3 spans 13 amino acids. Trimming took off 1 base at V and 6 bases at J, with 8 bases between the two ends. The CDR3 is CASSQVRYDTQYF. CDR3 DNA sequence: TGCGCCAGCAGCCAAGTGAGGTACGATACGCAGTATTTT.

Note on this clone: Other DNA sequences in this sample translate to the same CDR3. This chain links TRBV28 with TRBJ2-3; 12 bases are shared with TRBD2. This CDR3 is built from 16 residues. The V segment lost 4 bases and the J segment 3 bases; nucleotides outside the gene matches: 5. Germline V lookup: CDR1 MDHEN, CDR2 SYDVKM. This CDR3 reads CASSSPLAGGTDTQYF. CDR3 bases: TGTGCCAGCAGTTCCCCCCTAGCGGGGGGGACAGATACGCAGTATTTT.

This clone was observed a handful of times. This chain connects TRBV6-1 to TRBJ1-2; D gene ambiguous. The CDR3 spans 13 residues. V dropped 8 bases and J dropped 7 bases, with 17 bases sitting between them. Germline assignment: CDR1 MNHNS and CDR2 SASEGT. The CDR3 protein is CASAPGETAGYTF. The CDR3 DNA reads as TGTGCCAGCGCGCCGGGTGAAACGGCTGGCTACACCTTC.

The chain uses TRBV21-1 and TRBJ2-7. TRBV21-1 is marked as a pseudogene. The CDR3 is 14 residues long. The CDR3 nucleotides read TGTGCCAGCAGCAAAGTGGAGACAATGGACGAGCAGTACTTC. It specifies CASSKVETMDEQYF.